Each of the 29 T cell receptor beta chains below was sequenced from the same sample in a study of T-cell memory formation after mild COVID-19. In TCRdb, the 5' RACE reads were re-called with MiXCR into one record per CDR3 protein. The data hold around 340,000 distinct CDR3 sequences, with about 15% observed a single time. Sequenced input: PBMCs or a T cell subset sorted from them (not recorded which). These receptors were taken from a man between 18 and 35 years old who had mild COVID-19 (a few samples of this study predate the infection). Cell type and time point are not known.

This clonotype showed up just a few times. V is TRBV5-1 and J is TRBJ1-2, with TRBD1 as a possible D gene (5 bases). Trimming took off 4 bases at V and 5 bases at J, with 21 bases between the two ends. The CDR3 is 16 amino acids. Germline V gene lookup returns CDR1 SGHRS and CDR2 YFSETQ. For the CDR3, the DNA is TGCGCCAGCAGCCCGGGTCCAGTAGGAGGACAATATGGCTACACCTTC. Amino acids: CASSPGPVGGQYGYTF.

This clonotype has just a few counts. The chain joins TRBV21-1 to TRBJ1-1; TRBD1, as called in the table, went unchecked against the DNA. TRBV21-1 is flagged as a pseudogene. The CDR3 contains 15 residues. CDR3 sequence reads: CASSFRTDMNTEAFF. CDR3 nucleotide sequence: TGTGCCAGCAGCTTTAGGACAGACATGAACACTGAAGCTTTCTTT.

This chain uses TRBV5-1 with TRBJ2-3; maybe TRBD1 (5 bases). The V end lost 7 bases, the J end lost 2 bases, and 17 bases lay between the germline ends. This CDR3 comprises 15 residues. Germline V gene lookup returns CDR1 SGHRS and CDR2 YFSETQ. The CDR3 nucleotides read TGCGCCAGCTCCGCTGGGGCTTCACCCACAGATACGCAGTATTTT. Translated, it gives CASSAGASPTDTQYF.

V usage is TRBV6-2 or TRBV6-3 and J usage is TRBJ1-5; D is unclear. Germline V gene data show CDR1 as MNHEY and CDR2 as SVGEGT. The length of the CDR3 is 12 residues. The V end was cut by 8 bases, the J end by 3 bases, with 8 bases between. The CDR3 spells CASSRINQPQHF. The CDR3 DNA is TGTGCCAGCTCCCGGATCAATCAGCCCCAGCATTTT.

This clonotype was seen repeatedly, ten times or more. The V and J genes are TRBV5-1 and TRBJ2-3; D not resolved. The CDR3 spans 12 residues. Deletions cut 0 bases from V and 5 bases from J, with 4 bases between. CDR1 is SGHRS, CDR2 YFSETQ, per germline. This CDR3 is CASSLDRDTQYF. The CDR3 nucleotides are TGCGCCAGCAGCTTGGATAGAGATACGCAGTATTTT.

The V call is TRBV4-3, the J call TRBJ2-1; tentative D call: TRBD2 (7 bases). Germline V CDR1 and CDR2: LGHNA, YSLEER. The V end was cut by 0 bases, the J end by 10 bases, with 16 bases between. The CDR3 is 15 residues long. The CDR3 is CASSQDMGGAWEQFF. The CDR3 DNA follows: TGCGCCAGCAGCCAAGATATGGGGGGGGCCTGGGAGCAGTTCTTC.

The chain combines TRBV29-1 with TRBJ2-2; no firm D call. The CDR3 spans 15 residues. V lost 1 base and J lost 0, with 9 bases in between. Germline lookup yields CDR1 SQVTM and CDR2 ANQGSEA. This chain's CDR3 is CSVEADRPNTGELFF. The CDR3 region has the DNA TGCAGCGTTGAAGCTGACCGTCCGAACACCGGGGAGCTGTTTTTT.

V gene TRBV9 combines with J gene TRBJ2-5; no definite D call. Trimming took off 2 bases at V and 1 base at J, with 9 bases between the two ends. The CDR3 totals 14 residues. Germline V gene data show CDR1 as SGDLS and CDR2 as YYNGEE. CDR3 in amino acids: CASSVLSSQETQYF. The CDR3 DNA follows: TGTGCCAGCAGCGTTCTCAGCTCCCAAGAGACCCAGTACTTC.

The chain carries TRBV19 and TRBJ1-2; D is uncertain. Trimming removed 5 bases at V and 8 bases at J, with 18 bases between. The germline CDR1 and CDR2 sequences are LNHDA and SQIVND (reference sequence). This CDR3 comprises 14 residues. In DNA form, the CDR3 reads TGTGCCAGTAGTCCTTTGGTAATGAAGGACGGCTACACCTTC. Translated: CASSPLVMKDGYTF.

In its sample, this clonotype was seen many times. The gene calls are TRBV7-2 and TRBJ2-7, with D possibly matching TRBD2 (7 bases). V was shortened by 0 bases and J by 3 bases, with 15 bases between the two germline ends. CDR1 is SGHTA and CDR2 is FQGNSA in the germline V gene. The CDR3 is 16 residues long. This CDR3 is CASSLAGGARYYEQYF. As DNA, the CDR3 is TGTGCCAGCAGCTTAGCAGGGGGGGCGCGTTACTACGAGCAGTACTTC.

In this sample, this clonotype turned up many times. V usage is TRBV18 and J usage is TRBJ1-2; 8 bases are a match to TRBD1. The V gene end was trimmed by 7 bases and the J gene end by 3 bases; junction bases not matched to a gene: 10. The germline gives CDR1 KGHSH, CDR2 LQKENI. The CDR3 contains 15 residues. CDR3 coding DNA: TGTGCCAGCTTTTCGACAGGGGACGGCGACTATGGCTACACCTTC. Translated: CASFSTGDGDYGYTF.

The rearrangement links TRBV4-3 to TRBJ1-1; D may be TRBD1 (6 bases). Trimming left V 7 bases short and J 1 base short, with 13 bases between. The germline V gene encodes CDR1 LGHNA and CDR2 YSLEER. CDR3 length: 14 residues. The CDR3 DNA is TGCGCCAGCAAAAAATACAGGGAGAACACTGAAGCTTTCTTT. Residues: CASKKYRENTEAFF.

This clonotype was found a few times. The chain recombines TRBV6-2 or TRBV6-3 with TRBJ2-1; D is perhaps TRBD1 (6 bases). This CDR3 is built from 15 residues. V was clipped by 5 bases and J by 4 bases, with 15 bases between them. Germline CDR1 MNHEY, CDR2 SVGEGT. The CDR3 is CASSTRQERYNEQFF. CDR3 DNA: TGTGCCAGCAGTACCAGACAGGAGAGATACAATGAGCAGTTCTTC.

This clonotype showed up just a few times. J is TRBJ1-3 and V is TRBV9, with D hard to call. CDR1 is SGDLS and CDR2 is YYNGEE in the germline V gene. V lost 1 base and J lost 0, with 8 bases in between. This CDR3 contains 15 residues. CDR3 residues: CASSVTGASGNTIYF. CDR3 DNA sequence: TGTGCCAGCAGCGTAACCGGTGCCTCTGGAAACACCATATATTTT.

V is TRBV28 and J is TRBJ2-2; D is tentatively TRBD1 or TRBD2 (6 bases each). From germline, CDR1 is MDHEN and CDR2 SYDVKM. The CDR3 sequence is 16 residues long. Trimming removed 3 bases from V and 1 base from J, with 12 bases in between. CDR3 sequence (DNA): TGTGCCAGCAGTTTTAGGGGGGCCCTGAACACCGGGGAGCTGTTTTTT. Translated: CASSFRGALNTGELFF.

This clonotype was seen a few times. The chain is built from TRBV6-2 or TRBV6-3 and TRBJ2-5; TRBD2 agrees at 10 bases. The germline CDR1 and CDR2 sequences are MNHEY and SVGEGT. The J segment lost 5 bases and the V segment lost 7 bases, leaving 10 bases of the junction unmatched. The CDR3 is made up of 15 amino acids. The CDR3 loop reads CASTDTSGAEETQYF. In DNA, the CDR3 is TGTGCCAGCACGGATACTAGCGGGGCCGAGGAGACCCAGTACTTC.

This clonotype was observed a few times. CDR3 coding DNA: TGTGCCAGCAGCTCAGGCCAGGGGGCTGGGCTGCAGCCCCAGCATTTT. It is translated as CASSSGQGAGLQPQHF. The genes are TRBV7-2 and TRBJ1-5, with 8 bases matching TRBD1. CDR1 is SGHTA and CDR2 is FQGNSA in the germline V gene. CDR3 length: 16 residues. V shed 4 bases, J shed 7 bases, and the junction held 12 bases outside the gene matches. Looking up the rest from reference TRBV7-2 and TRBJ1-5 gives the full variable domain: GAGVSQSPSNKVTEKGKDVELRCDPISGHTALYWYRQSLGQGLEFLIYFQGNSAPDKSGLPSDRFSAERTGGSVSTLTIQRTQQEDSAVYLCASSSGQGAGLQPQHFGDGTRLSIL.

The genes are TRBV6-5 and TRBJ1-2; D gene uncertain. Per the germline V gene, CDR1 is MNHEY and CDR2 is SVGAGI. The CDR3 runs to 11 residues. Trimming left V 6 bases short and J 4 bases short, with 6 bases between. CDR3 DNA sequence: TGTGCCAGCAGCAATTTCTATGGCTACACCTTC. Its translation is CASSNFYGYTF.

In its sample, this clonotype was seen many times. The V and J genes are TRBV20-1 and TRBJ2-2, with TRBD1 identical over 8 bases. This CDR3 comprises 15 residues. Germline CDR1 and CDR2: DFQATT and SNEGSKA (reference sequence). Germline trimming cut 6 bases from V and 6 bases from J; bases unmatched to any gene: 12. CDR3 nucleotides: TGCAGTGCCCATTGGACAGGGAAGGGTTCCGGGGAGCTGTTTTTT. As protein: CSAHWTGKGSGELFF.

This chain links TRBV12-3 or TRBV12-4 with TRBJ2-2, with D possibly being TRBD2 (7 bases). The CDR3 loop spans 14 amino acids. Trimming cost V 5 bases and J 9 bases, with 16 bases left between them. This CDR3 is CASSPPAGARELFF. The CDR3 DNA is TGTGCCAGCAGTCCCCCTGCGGGGGCGAGGGAGCTGTTTTTT.

This clonotype was seen a handful of times. The chain employs TRBV27 and TRBJ2-7, with D unclear. The CDR3 loop spans 13 amino acids. The ends were cut back, 5 bases at V and 0 bases at J, with 8 bases in the middle. Germline V lookup: CDR1 MNHEY, CDR2 SMNVEV (reference sequence). The CDR3 protein is CASSPQVSYEQYF. The CDR3 nucleotides are TGTGCCAGCAGTCCACAAGTCTCCTACGAGCAGTACTTC.

This clonotype turned up a few times. The chain carries TRBV7-2 and TRBJ1-2, with D perhaps TRBD1 (5 bases). Germline-derived CDR1 and CDR2 are SGHTA and FQGNSA. V shed 2 bases and J shed 2 bases, with 12 bases lying between them. This CDR3 spans 15 amino acids. CDR3 DNA: TGTGCCAGCAGCTTAAGGTCAGGGAAGAACTATGGCTACACCTTC. Its protein is CASSLRSGKNYGYTF.

This clonotype was detected a few times. This chain joins TRBV6-2 or TRBV6-3 and TRBJ1-1; 9 bases line up with TRBD1. V trimming: 4 bases; J trimming: 4 bases; junction bases outside the gene matches: 7. This CDR3 region has 15 residues. Per germline, CDR1 MNHEY and CDR2 SVGEGT. The CDR3 DNA is TGTGCCAGCAGTTTACTGGGACAGGGTTTCACTGAAGCTTTCTTT. Protein product: CASSLLGQGFTEAFF.

The V and J genes are TRBV6-5 and TRBJ1-4; the D gene is possibly TRBD1 (5 bases). Germline V lookup: CDR1 MNHEY, CDR2 SVGAGI. The V and J ends lost 8 bases and 7 bases respectively, with 17 bases between them. This CDR3 region has 14 residues. The CDR3 DNA reads as TGTGCCAGCGGGGGAGGGCCTCAGGGTGAAAAACTGTTTTTT. Amino acid sequence: CASGGGPQGEKLFF.

The J gene is TRBJ1-2, the V gene TRBV7-2; D is uncertain. Trimming removed 5 bases from V and 0 bases from J, with 13 bases in between. Germline CDR1 reads SGHTA; CDR2 reads FQGNSA. CDR3 length: 15 amino acids. The CDR3 region has the DNA TGTGCCAGCAGCCCCATGGGGAGTTCTAACTATGGCTACACCTTC. Translation gives CASSPMGSSNYGYTF.

This chain joins TRBV4-2 and TRBJ1-4; no definite D call. The ends were cut back, 2 bases at V and 8 bases at J, with 12 bases in the middle. Germline V gene data show CDR1 as LGHNA and CDR2 as YNFKEQ. This CDR3 region has 14 residues. The CDR3 sequence is CASSQLEVGEKLFF. CDR3 nucleotides: TGTGCCAGCAGCCAACTGGAGGTGGGGGAAAAACTGTTTTTT.

This clonotype has a handful of counts. The gene calls are TRBV5-5 and TRBJ2-5, with D maybe TRBD1 (6 bases). V shed 5 bases and J shed 5 bases, with 19 bases lying between them. The CDR3 loop spans 15 amino acids. CDR1 and CDR2 from the germline V gene are SGHKS and YYEKEE (reference sequence). The CDR3 DNA reads TGTGCCAGCAGTCCCAATACAGGGTTACGCGAGACCCAGTACTTC. Its translation is CASSPNTGLRETQYF.

V is TRBV12-3 or TRBV12-4 and J is TRBJ2-7; 8 bases match TRBD1. There are 14 residues in the CDR3. V was pared by 5 bases and J by 4 bases, with 7 bases of the junction left unmatched. The CDR3 sequence is CASSPGTGRYEQYF. CDR3 bases: TGTGCCAGCAGTCCCGGGACAGGCCGTTACGAGCAGTACTTC.

The sample holds a few counts of this clonotype. V and J are TRBV6-4 and TRBJ1-5; D is undetermined. Germline V lookup: CDR1 MRHNA, CDR2 SNTAGT. The ends were cut back, 4 bases at V and 3 bases at J, with 7 bases in the middle. This CDR3 has 13 residues. The CDR3 bases are TGTGCCAGCAGTGTAGAGGTCAATCAGCCCCAGCATTTT. Its translation: CASSVEVNQPQHF.